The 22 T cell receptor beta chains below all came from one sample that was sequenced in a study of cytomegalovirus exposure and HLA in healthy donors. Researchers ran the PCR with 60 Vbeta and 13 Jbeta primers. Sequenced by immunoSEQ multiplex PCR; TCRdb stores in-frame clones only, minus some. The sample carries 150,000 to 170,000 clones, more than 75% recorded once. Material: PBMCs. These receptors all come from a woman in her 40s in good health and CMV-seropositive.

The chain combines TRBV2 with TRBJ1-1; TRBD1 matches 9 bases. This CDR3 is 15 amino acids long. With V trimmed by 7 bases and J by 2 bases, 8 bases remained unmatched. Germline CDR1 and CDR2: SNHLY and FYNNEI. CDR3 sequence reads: CASILQGALNTEAFF. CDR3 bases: TGTGCCAGCATCCTACAGGGGGCCTTAAACACTGAAGCTTTCTTT.

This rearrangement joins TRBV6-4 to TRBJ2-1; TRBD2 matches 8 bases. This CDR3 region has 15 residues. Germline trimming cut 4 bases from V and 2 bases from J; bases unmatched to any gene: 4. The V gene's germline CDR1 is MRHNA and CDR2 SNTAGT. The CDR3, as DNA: TGTGCCAGCAGTGGCACGGGGGGGGCCTACAATGAGCAGTTCTTC. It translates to CASSGTGGAYNEQFF.

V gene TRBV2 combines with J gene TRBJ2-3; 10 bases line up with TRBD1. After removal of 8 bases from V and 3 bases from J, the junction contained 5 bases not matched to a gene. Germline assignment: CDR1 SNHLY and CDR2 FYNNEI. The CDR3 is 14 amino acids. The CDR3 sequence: CASRQGARTDTQYF. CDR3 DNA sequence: TGTGCCAGCCGACAGGGGGCGCGGACAGATACGCAGTATTTT.

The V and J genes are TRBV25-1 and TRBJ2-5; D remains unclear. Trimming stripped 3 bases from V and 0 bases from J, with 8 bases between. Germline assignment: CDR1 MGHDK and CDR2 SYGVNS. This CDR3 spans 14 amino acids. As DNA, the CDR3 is TGTGCCAGCAGTGATCTACAGTACCAAGAGACCCAGTACTTC. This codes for CASSDLQYQETQYF. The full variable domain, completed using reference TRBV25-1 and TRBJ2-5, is EADIYQTPRYLVIGTGKKITLECSQTMGHDKMYWYQQDPGMELHLIHYSYGVNSTEKGDLSSESTVSRIRTEHFPLTLESARPSHTSQYLCASSDLQYQETQYFGPGTRLLVL.

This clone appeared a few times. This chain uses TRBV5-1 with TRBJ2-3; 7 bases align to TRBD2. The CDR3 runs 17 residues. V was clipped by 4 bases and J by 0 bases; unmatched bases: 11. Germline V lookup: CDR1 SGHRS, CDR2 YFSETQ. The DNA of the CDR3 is TGCGCCAGCAGCCCGAATGTGGGCGGGAGAAGCACAGATACGCAGTATTTT. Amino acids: CASSPNVGGRSTDTQYF.

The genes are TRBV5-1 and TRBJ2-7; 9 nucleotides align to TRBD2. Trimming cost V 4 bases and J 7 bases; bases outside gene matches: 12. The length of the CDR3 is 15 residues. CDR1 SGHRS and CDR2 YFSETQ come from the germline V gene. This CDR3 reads CASSPTTSGTGEQYF. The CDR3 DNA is TGCGCCAGCAGCCCCACGACTAGCGGCACGGGGGAGCAGTACTTC.

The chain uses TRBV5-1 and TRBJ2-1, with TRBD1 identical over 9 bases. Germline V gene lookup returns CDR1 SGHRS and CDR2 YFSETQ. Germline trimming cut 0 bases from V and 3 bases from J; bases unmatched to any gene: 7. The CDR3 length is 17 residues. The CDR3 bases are TGCGCCAGCAGCTTGGAAAGTCCGGGACAGGGCTACAATGAGCAGTTCTTC. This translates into CASSLESPGQGYNEQFF.

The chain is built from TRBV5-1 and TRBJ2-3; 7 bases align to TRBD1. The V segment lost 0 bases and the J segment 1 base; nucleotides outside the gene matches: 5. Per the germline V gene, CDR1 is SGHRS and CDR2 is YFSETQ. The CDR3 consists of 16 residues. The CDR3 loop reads CASSLGSTGGTDTQYF. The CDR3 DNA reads TGCGCCAGCAGCTTGGGATCAACAGGGGGCACAGATACGCAGTATTTT. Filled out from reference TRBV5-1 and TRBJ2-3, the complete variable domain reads KAGVTQTPRYLIKTRGQQVTLSCSPISGHRSVSWYQQTPGQGLQFLFEYFSETQRNKGNFPGRFSGRQFSNSRSEMNVSTLELGDSALYLCASSLGSTGGTDTQYFGPGTRLTVL.

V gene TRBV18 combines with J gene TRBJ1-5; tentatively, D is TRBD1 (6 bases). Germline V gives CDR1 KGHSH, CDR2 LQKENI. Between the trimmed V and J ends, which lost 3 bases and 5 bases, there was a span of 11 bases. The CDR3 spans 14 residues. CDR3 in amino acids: CASSPDSGYQPQHF. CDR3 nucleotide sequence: TGTGCCAGCTCACCGGACAGTGGGTATCAGCCCCAGCATTTT.

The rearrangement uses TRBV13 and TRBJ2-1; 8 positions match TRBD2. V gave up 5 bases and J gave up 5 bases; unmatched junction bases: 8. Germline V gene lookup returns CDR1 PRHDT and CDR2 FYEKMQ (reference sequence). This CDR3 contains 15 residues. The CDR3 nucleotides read TGTGCCAGCAGCATACTAGCGGATATAAACAATGAGCAGTTCTTC. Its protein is CASSILADINNEQFF.

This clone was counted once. CDR3 protein: CASSWEAAYGYTF. The CDR3 DNA follows: TGTGCCAGCAGTTGGGAGGCAGCCTATGGCTACACCTTC. The J gene is TRBJ1-2, the V gene TRBV28, with D hard to call. The germline gives CDR1 MDHEN, CDR2 SYDVKM. Between the trimmed V and J ends, which lost 4 bases and 4 bases, there was a span of 10 bases. CDR3 size: 13 residues.

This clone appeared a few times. Here the CDR3 reads CAWTPDRGNGYTF. CDR3 nucleotides: TGTGCCTGGACCCCGGACAGGGGGAATGGCTACACCTTC. The V and J genes are TRBV30 and TRBJ1-2, with 10 positions matching TRBD1. Per the germline V gene, CDR1 is GTSNPN and CDR2 is SVGIG (reference sequence). With 4 bases clipped from V and 6 bases from J, the junction kept 5 bases outside the gene matches. This CDR3 region has 13 residues.

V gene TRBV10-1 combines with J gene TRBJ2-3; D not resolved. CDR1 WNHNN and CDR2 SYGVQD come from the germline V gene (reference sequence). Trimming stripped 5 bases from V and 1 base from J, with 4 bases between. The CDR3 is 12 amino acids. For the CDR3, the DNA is TGCGCCAGCAGTCCCGGCACAGATACGCAGTATTTT. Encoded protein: CASSPGTDTQYF.

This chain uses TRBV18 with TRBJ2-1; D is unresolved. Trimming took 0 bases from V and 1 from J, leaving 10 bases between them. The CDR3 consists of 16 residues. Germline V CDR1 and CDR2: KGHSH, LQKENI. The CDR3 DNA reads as TGTGCCAGCTCACCACCGCAGACTCAATCCTACAATGAGCAGTTCTTC. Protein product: CASSPPQTQSYNEQFF.

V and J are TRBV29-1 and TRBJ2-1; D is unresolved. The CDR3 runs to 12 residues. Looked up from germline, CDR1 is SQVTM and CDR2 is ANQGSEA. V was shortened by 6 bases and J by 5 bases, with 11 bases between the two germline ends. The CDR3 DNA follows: TGCAGCGTGACACCAGGCAACAATGAGCAGTTCTTC. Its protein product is CSVTPGNNEQFF.

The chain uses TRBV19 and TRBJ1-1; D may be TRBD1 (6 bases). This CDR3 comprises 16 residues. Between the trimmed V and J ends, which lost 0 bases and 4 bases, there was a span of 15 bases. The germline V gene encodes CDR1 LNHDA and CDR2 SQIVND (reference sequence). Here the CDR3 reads CASSIDPNRVSTEAFF. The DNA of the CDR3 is TGTGCCAGTAGTATAGATCCTAACAGGGTATCCACTGAAGCTTTCTTT.

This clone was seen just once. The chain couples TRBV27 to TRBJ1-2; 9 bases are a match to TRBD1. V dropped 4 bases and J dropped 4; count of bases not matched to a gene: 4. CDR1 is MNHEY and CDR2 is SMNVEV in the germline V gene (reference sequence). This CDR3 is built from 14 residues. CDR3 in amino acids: CASSSGTGSYGYTF. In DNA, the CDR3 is TGTGCCAGCAGTTCCGGGACAGGGTCCTATGGCTACACCTTC.

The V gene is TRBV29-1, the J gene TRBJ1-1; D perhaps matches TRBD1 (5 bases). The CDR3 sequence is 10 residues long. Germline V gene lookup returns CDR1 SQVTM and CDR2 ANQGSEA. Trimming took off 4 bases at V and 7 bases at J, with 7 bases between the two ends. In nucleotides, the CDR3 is TGCAGCGTTGGGCAGGGTGAAGCTTTCTTT. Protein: CSVGQGEAFF.

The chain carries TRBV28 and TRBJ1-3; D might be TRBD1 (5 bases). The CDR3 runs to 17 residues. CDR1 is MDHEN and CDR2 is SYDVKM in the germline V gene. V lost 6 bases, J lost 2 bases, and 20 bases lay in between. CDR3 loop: CASSPPGPSGAGNTIYF. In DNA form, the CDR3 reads TGTGCCAGCAGCCCCCCCGGGCCCTCGGGGGCTGGAAACACCATATATTTT.

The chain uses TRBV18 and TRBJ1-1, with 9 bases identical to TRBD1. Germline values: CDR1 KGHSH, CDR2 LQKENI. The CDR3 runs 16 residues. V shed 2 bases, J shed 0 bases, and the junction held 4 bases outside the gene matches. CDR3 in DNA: TGTGCCAGCTCACCAGGGACAGGGATGATGAACACTGAAGCTTTCTTT. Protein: CASSPGTGMMNTEAFF.

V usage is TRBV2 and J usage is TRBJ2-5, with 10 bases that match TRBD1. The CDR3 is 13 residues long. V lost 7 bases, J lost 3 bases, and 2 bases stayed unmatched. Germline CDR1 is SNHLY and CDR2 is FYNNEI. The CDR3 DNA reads TGTGCCAGCAAGACAGGGGGCGAAGAGACCCAGTACTTC. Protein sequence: CASKTGGEETQYF.

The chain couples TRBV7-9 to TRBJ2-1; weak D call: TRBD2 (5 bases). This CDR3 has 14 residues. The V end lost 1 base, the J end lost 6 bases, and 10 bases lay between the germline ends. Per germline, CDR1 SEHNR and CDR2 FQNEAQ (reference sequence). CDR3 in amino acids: CASSLGGEGNEQFF. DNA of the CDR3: TGTGCCAGCAGCTTAGGCGGTGAGGGCAATGAGCAGTTCTTC.